The source of this T cell receptor beta chain is a study of blood T cells in healthy people across ages. Study in general: Template-switching capture recovered about one barcoded beta molecule per two T cells.

Germline V gene data show CDR1 as DFQATT and CDR2 as SNEGSKA (reference sequence). V gave up 4 bases and J gave up 7 bases; unmatched junction bases: 12. CDR3 size: 14 residues. A second 7 to 11 cycle PCR used barcoded and J-beta primers. TCRdb recomputed calls from the 5' RACE reads with MiXCR, one row per CDR3 protein. Among roughly 700,000 distinct CDR3 sequences listed, roughly 32% were seen once. Only a few counts were recorded for this clonotype. The receptor was derived from a woman of 80 years or more in good health. V usage is TRBV20-1 and J usage is TRBJ1-1, with 7 bases that match TRBD1. The sequenced sample was blood. CDR3 in amino acids: CSANLAGGKGEAFF. The CDR3 region has the DNA TGCAGTGCTAACCTGGCAGGGGGAAAGGGTGAAGCTTTCTTT.